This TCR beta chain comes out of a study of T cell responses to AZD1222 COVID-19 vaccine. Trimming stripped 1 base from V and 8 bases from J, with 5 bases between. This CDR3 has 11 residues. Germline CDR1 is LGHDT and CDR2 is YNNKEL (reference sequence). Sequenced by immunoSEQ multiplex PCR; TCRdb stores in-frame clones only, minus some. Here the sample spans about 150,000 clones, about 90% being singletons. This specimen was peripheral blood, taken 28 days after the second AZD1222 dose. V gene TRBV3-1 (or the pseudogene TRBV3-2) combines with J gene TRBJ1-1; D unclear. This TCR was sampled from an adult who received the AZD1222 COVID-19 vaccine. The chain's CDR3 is CASSQVSEAFF. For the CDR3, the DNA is TGTGCCAGCAGCCAAGTTTCGGAAGCTTTCTTT.